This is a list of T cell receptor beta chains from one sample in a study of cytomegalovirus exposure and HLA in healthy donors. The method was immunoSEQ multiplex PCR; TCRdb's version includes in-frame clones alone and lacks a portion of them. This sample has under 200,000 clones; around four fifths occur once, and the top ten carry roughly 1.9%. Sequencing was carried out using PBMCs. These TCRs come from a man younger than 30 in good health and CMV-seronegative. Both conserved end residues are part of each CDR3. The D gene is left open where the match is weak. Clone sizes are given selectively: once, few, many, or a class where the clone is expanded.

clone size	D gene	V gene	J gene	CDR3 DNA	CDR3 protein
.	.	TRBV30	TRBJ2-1	TGTGCCTGGAGGGGAGCTGGCTACAATGAGCAGTTCTTC	CAWRGAGYNEQFF
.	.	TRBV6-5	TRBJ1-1	TGTGCCAGCAGTTACTCTTCGACAGGAAACACTGAAGCTTTCTTT	CASSYSSTGNTEAFF
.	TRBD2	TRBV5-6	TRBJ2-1	TGTGCCAGCAACTTGGGTGTTTCGGGACTAGCATTCAATGAGCAGTTCTTC	CASNLGVSGLAFNEQFF
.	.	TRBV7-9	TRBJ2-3	TGTGCCAGCAGCCCCGCAGGGGATACGCAGTATTTT	CASSPAGDTQYF
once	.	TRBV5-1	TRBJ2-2	TGCGCCAGCAGTTGGGGTGAGGAGGTGAACACCGGGGAGCTGTTTTTT	CASSWGEEVNTGELFF
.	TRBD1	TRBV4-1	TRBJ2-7	TGCGCCAGCAGCCCGGGACAGCGCGCTAACGAGCAGTACTTC	CASSPGQRANEQYF
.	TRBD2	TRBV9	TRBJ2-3	TGTGCCAGCAGCGTAGAGTTGCTAGCGGGAGTAAATACGCAGTATTTT	CASSVELLAGVNTQYF
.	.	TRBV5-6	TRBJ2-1	TGTGCCAGCACCCGGACTAAATACAATGAGCAGTTCTTC	CASTRTKYNEQFF
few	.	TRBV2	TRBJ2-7	TGTGCCAGCAGTGAAGCGCGGGGGCAGTACTTC	CASSEARGQYF
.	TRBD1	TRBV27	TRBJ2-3	TGTGCCAGCAGTTTTTCCGGACAGGGGGCGCGGTTTGTTGCGCAGTATTTT	CASSFSGQGARFVAQYF
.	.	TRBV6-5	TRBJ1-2	TGTGCCAGCAGTGGGGGGGATGGCTACACCTTC	CASSGGDGYTF
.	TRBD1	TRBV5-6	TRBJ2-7	TGTGCCAGCAGCTGGGGGACAGGGGGCTACGAGCAGTACTTC	CASSWGTGGYEQYF
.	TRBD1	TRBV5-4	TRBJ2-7	TGTGCCAGCAGAGGGGGCCACTACGAGCAGTACTTC	CASRGGHYEQYF
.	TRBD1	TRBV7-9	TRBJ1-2	TGTGCCAGCAGCTATAGTGGGACAGGGGGCGCGGGCTACACCTTC	CASSYSGTGGAGYTF
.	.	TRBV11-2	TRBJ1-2	TGTGCCAGCAGCTTATCACGGGACAAAGACCACTTC	CASSLSRDKDHF
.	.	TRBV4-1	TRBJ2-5	TGCGCCAGCAGCCAAGCAAGCGGCGGCCAGTACTTC	CASSQASGGQYF
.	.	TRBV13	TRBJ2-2	TGTGCCAGCAGCCCATTAGCGGCAGGGGGCACCGGGGAGCTGTTTTTT	CASSPLAAGGTGELFF
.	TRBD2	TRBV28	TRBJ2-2	TGTGCCAGCAGCCACCGGGTCGCAAAAAAAGGACTAGCGGGGGTGTGGCGGTTTTTT	CASSHRVAKKGLAGVWRFF
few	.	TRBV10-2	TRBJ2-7	TGCGCCAGCAGTGAGTTTAGGAGCTCCTACGAGCAGTACTTC	CASSEFRSSYEQYF
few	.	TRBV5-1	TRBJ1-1	TGCGCCAGCAAAGGGCAGACAGCGAACACTGAAGCTTTCTTT	CASKGQTANTEAFF
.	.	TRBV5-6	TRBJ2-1	TGTGCCAGCTCGAACACGGGAGCCCCAGGGAATGAGCAGTTCTTC	CASSNTGAPGNEQFF
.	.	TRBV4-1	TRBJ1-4	TGCGCCAGCAGGCGGCCGAATGAAAAACTGTTTTTT	CASRRPNEKLFF
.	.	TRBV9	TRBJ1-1	TGTGCCAGCAGCGTAGGAAGGGGGAACACTGAAGCTTTCTTT	CASSVGRGNTEAFF
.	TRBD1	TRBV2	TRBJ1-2	TGTGCCAGCAGAGCTATCGGACAGGGGGCGGATGGCTACACCTTC	CASRAIGQGADGYTF
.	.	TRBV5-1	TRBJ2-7	TGCGCCAGCAGCTTGGTCAGGGCAAGCTCCTACGAGCAGTACTTC	CASSLVRASSYEQYF
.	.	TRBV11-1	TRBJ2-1	TGTGCCAGCAGCTTAATGGGAGATGAGCAGTTCTTC	CASSLMGDEQFF
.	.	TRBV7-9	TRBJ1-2	TGTGCCAGCAGCTCATCGGACATGCATGGCTACACCTTC	CASSSSDMHGYTF
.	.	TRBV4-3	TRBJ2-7	TGCGCCAGCAGCCCGTCCGGGACAAAGTACGAGCAGTACTTC	CASSPSGTKYEQYF
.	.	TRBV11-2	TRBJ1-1	TGTGCCAGCAAGCGGTCCGCGAACACTGAAGCTTTCTTT	CASKRSANTEAFF
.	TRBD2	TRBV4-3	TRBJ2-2	TGCGCCAGCAGCCAGATTAGCGGGAGGGGCGGGGCCGGGGAGCTGTTTTTT	CASSQISGRGGAGELFF
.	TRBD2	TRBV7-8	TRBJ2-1	TGTGCCAGCAGCTTCGGACTAGCGGGGGAGGGTGAGCAGTTCTTC	CASSFGLAGEGEQFF
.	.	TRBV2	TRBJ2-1	TGTGCCAGCGGTTTTTGGGTGGGAGCCTTGAACAATGAGCAGTTCTTC	CASGFWVGALNNEQFF
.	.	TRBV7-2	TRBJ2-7	TGTGCCAGCAGCTTAGCGATTGCGGCCCAACGATACCCCTACGAGCAGTACTTC	CASSLAIAAQRYPYEQYF
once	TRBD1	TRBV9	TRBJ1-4	TGTGCCAGCAGCGTCGAGGGGGCTCCTAATGAAAAACTGTTTTTT	CASSVEGAPNEKLFF
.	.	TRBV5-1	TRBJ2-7	TGCGCCAGCAGCTTGGAGGGGTGGCAAACCTACGAGCAGTACTTC	CASSLEGWQTYEQYF
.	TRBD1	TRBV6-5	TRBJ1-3	TGTGCCAGCAGCTGGGGACAGGGAAACACCATATATTTT	CASSWGQGNTIYF
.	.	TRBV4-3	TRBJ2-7	TGCGCCAGCAGCCAAGAGTTTGGGCCCTACGAGCAGTACTTC	CASSQEFGPYEQYF
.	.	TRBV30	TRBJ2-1	TGTGCCTGGGTTTCGGGGGATTACAATGAGCAGTTCTTC	CAWVSGDYNEQFF
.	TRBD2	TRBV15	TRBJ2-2	TGTGCCACCAGCAGGGGACTAGCGGTCCACGTCGGCGGGGAGCTGTTTTTT	CATSRGLAVHVGGELFF
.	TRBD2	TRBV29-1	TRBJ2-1	TGCAGCGTTGAAGTGGGGACTAGCGGTTACAATGAGCAGTTCTTC	CSVEVGTSGYNEQFF
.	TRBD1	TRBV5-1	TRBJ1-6	TGCGCCAGCAGCCCCTCGGGACAGGGGATCACCGGCTATAATTCACCCCTCCACTTT	CASSPSGQGITGYNSPLHF
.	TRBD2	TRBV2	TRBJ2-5	TGTGCCAGCAGCCGCGGCGGACTAGTCCAAGAGACCCAGTACTTC	CASSRGGLVQETQYF
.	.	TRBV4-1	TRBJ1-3	TGCGCCAGCAGCCAGGTACAGGACATCTCTGGAAACACCATATATTTT	CASSQVQDISGNTIYF
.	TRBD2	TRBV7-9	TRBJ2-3	TGTGCCAGCAGCCGTAGCGGGAGAAATCTAAGAACAGATACGCAGTATTTT	CASSRSGRNLRTDTQYF
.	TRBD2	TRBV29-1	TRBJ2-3	TGCAGCGTTGAACTAGCGGGAGCAGATACGCAGTATTTT	CSVELAGADTQYF
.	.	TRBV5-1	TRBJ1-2	TGCGCCAGCAGCGGGGGACTGTCCGGCGGTGGCTACACCTTC	CASSGGLSGGGYTF
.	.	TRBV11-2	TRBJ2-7	TGTGCCAGCCGAGCCCTGGACAGCTACGAGCAGTACTTC	CASRALDSYEQYF
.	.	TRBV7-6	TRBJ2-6	TGTGCCAGCAGCTCCGGACTCAAGGGCCACACCTCTGGGGCCAACGTCCTGACTTTC	CASSSGLKGHTSGANVLTF
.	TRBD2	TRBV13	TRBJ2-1	TGTGCCAGCGCCGGGACTAGCGGGGGATACTCCTACAATGAGCAGTTCTTC	CASAGTSGGYSYNEQFF
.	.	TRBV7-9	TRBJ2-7	TGTGCCAGCAGCCCGACAGGTTTCGGCTCCTACGAGCAGTACTTC	CASSPTGFGSYEQYF
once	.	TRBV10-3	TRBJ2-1	TGTGCCATCAGTGCTCCGGTCCGGGGATACAATGAGCAGTTCTTC	CAISAPVRGYNEQFF
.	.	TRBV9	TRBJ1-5	TGTGCCAGCAGCGTAGAGGGGGGGCAGTTGGGGCATCAGCCCCAGCATTTT	CASSVEGGQLGHQPQHF
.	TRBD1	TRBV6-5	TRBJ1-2	TGTGCCAGCCGGAGACAGGGGGCAATCGGCTACACCTTC	CASRRQGAIGYTF
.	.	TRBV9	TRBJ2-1	TGTGCCAGCAGCGAACGGGACTACAATGAGCAGTTCTTC	CASSERDYNEQFF
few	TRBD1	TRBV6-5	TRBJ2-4	TGTGCCAGCAGCCTGGACAGGGGGAGGAACATTCAGTACTTC	CASSLDRGRNIQYF
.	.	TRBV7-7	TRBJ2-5	TGTGCTAGCAGCTCGAGTAAGGGGTCGAAGACCCAGTACTTC	CASSSSKGSKTQYF
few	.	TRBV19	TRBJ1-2	TGTGCCAGTAGTGCAGGGGCAGGGCGGTTGAGCGATGGCTACACCTTC	CASSAGAGRLSDGYTF
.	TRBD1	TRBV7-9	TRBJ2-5	TGTGCCAGCAGCTTCCTGACAGGGGAAACCCAGTACTTC	CASSFLTGETQYF
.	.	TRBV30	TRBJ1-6	TGTGCCTGGACCGTCGGGGGGGCAAGCTCCTATAATTCACCCCTCCACTTT	CAWTVGGASSYNSPLHF
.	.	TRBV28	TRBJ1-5	TGTGCCAGCAGTCCTTTTCAAGACAGACGTCCCCATTTT	CASSPFQDRRPHF